Presented here are 31 T cell receptor beta chains from one specimen sequenced in a study of T cell changes during pregnancy in multiple sclerosis. Profiling relied on immunoSEQ multiplex PCR, and the TCRdb table lists in-frame clones only, not all of them. Here the sample spans under 20,000 clones, about 85% being singletons. The input for sequencing was CD8+ T cells from peripheral blood mononuclear cells, taken after pregnancy. The receptors shown here come from a female donor with multiple sclerosis, enrolled in a pregnancy study.

The chain employs TRBV11-3 and TRBJ2-5; TRBD1 agrees at 9 bases. Unmatched junction bases numbered 5, after V lost 5 bases and J lost 1 base. CDR1 and CDR2 (germline): SGHNT, YENEEA. The CDR3 has 15 amino acids. The CDR3 spells CASSETGGFQETQYF. The CDR3 DNA reads TGTGCCAGCAGCGAGACAGGGGGTTTCCAAGAGACCCAGTACTTC.

The J gene is TRBJ2-5, the V gene TRBV6-1; D gene uncertain. The CDR3 has 17 amino acids. The germline V gene has CDR1 MNHNS and CDR2 SASEGT. Trimming pared 3 bases from V and 2 bases from J, leaving 19 bases between. CDR3 DNA sequence: TGTGCCAGCAGTGATTTATTAGGAGCAGTGAGGCAAGAGACCCAGTACTTC. Translation: CASSDLLGAVRQETQYF.

The chain combines TRBV15 with TRBJ2-3; 7 positions match TRBD1. Germline-derived CDR1 and CDR2 are LNHNV and YYDKDF (reference sequence). After removal of 1 base from V and 6 bases from J, the junction contained 4 bases not matched to a gene. The CDR3 runs to 14 residues. The CDR3 is CATSRGQDRDTQYF. In nucleotides, the CDR3 is TGTGCCACCAGCAGAGGCCAGGACAGGGATACGCAGTATTTT.

This chain joins TRBV7-9 and TRBJ2-1, with D hard to call. The V end lost 6 bases, the J end lost 1 base, and 13 bases lay between the germline ends. The length of the CDR3 is 15 residues. Germline CDR1 SEHNR, CDR2 FQNEAQ (reference sequence). CDR3 DNA sequence: TGTGCCAGCAGTCTTCGGTCGAGATCCTACAATGAGCAGTTCTTC. It is translated as CASSLRSRSYNEQFF.

The chain is built from TRBV9 and TRBJ2-1; a weak D match, TRBD2 (6 bases). The CDR3 extends over 13 amino acids. The V end was cut by 7 bases, the J end by 3 bases, with 11 bases between. Germline-derived CDR1 and CDR2 are SGDLS and YYNGEE. The CDR3 loop is CASGDSDYNEQFF. CDR3 coding DNA: TGTGCCAGCGGGGACTCAGACTACAATGAGCAGTTCTTC.

V gene TRBV6-1 combines with J gene TRBJ1-1; a possible D gene is TRBD1 (6 bases). The CDR3 has 15 residues. Germline CDR1 and CDR2: MNHNS and SASEGT. V was clipped by 2 bases and J by 4 bases, with 14 bases between them. Written as DNA, the CDR3 is TGTGCCAGCAGTGAATTGGGGGGGGCCGGCACTGAAGCTTTCTTT. Amino acid sequence: CASSELGGAGTEAFF.

CDR3 residues: CASSQDPGGTKNIQYF. DNA of the CDR3: TGCGCCAGCAGCCAAGATCCAGGGGGCACAAAAAACATTCAGTACTTC. The rearrangement uses TRBV4-1 and TRBJ2-4; 8 positions agree with TRBD1. There are 16 residues in the CDR3. Germline V gene lookup returns CDR1 MGHRA and CDR2 YSYEKL. V gave up 0 bases and J gave up 4 bases; unmatched junction bases: 5.

The chain employs TRBV10-3 and TRBJ1-5, with a weak D call TRBD1 (5 bases). Germline loops: CDR1 ENHRY, CDR2 SYGVKD. The CDR3 is 14 residues long. V was shortened by 3 bases and J by 3 bases, with 9 bases between the two germline ends. The DNA for the CDR3 is TGTGCCATCAGTGATTCAGGGCACAATCAGCCCCAGCATTTT. It translates to CAISDSGHNQPQHF.

A single count supports this clone. CDR3 nucleotides: TGTGCCAGCAGTGGACAGGAGGAAGAAGACCATAACTATGGCTACACCTTC. Protein product: CASSGQEEEDHNYGYTF. The chain is built from TRBV2 and TRBJ1-2, with TRBD1 as a possible D gene (6 bases). The germline V and J ends were trimmed by 4 bases and 1 base, with 19 bases remaining between them. The CDR3 runs to 17 residues. Germline V CDR1 and CDR2: SNHLY, FYNNEI.

Of note for this clone: The sample carries other DNA sequences with the same CDR3. The chain carries TRBV27 and TRBJ2-7; D perhaps matches TRBD2 (6 bases). Trimming cost V 3 bases and J 5 bases, with 11 bases left between them. This CDR3 is built from 13 residues. The germline gives CDR1 MNHEY, CDR2 SMNVEV (reference sequence). CDR3: CASSFGGTHEQYF. The CDR3 nucleotides read TGTGCCAGCAGTTTTGGCGGGACCCACGAGCAGTACTTC.

The chain has TRBV4-3 and TRBJ2-7; TRBD1 is a possible D gene (5 bases). V shed 0 bases and J shed 3 bases, with 9 bases lying between them. Germline V gene lookup returns CDR1 LGHNA and CDR2 YSLEER. This CDR3 has 14 residues. The CDR3 DNA sequence: TGCGCCAGCAGCCAAGATCGCAGGGACTACGAGCAGTACTTC. It translates to CASSQDRRDYEQYF.

The chain links TRBV5-1 to TRBJ1-2; no firm D call. This CDR3 has 13 amino acids. Germline V CDR1 and CDR2: SGHRS, YFSETQ. V lost 4 bases and J 4 bases, leaving 11 bases between the germline ends. CDR3 in amino acids: CASSGQFFYGYTF. In DNA, the CDR3 is TGCGCCAGCAGCGGTCAGTTCTTCTATGGCTACACCTTC. Complete variable domain (other parts from reference TRBV5-1 and TRBJ1-2): KAGVTQTPRYLIKTRGQQVTLSCSPISGHRSVSWYQQTPGQGLQFLFEYFSETQRNKGNFPGRFSGRQFSNSRSEMNVSTLELGDSALYLCASSGQFFYGYTFGSGTRLTVV.

The rearrangement links TRBV4-3 to TRBJ2-6, with TRBD1 as a possible D gene (6 bases). This CDR3 is built from 16 residues. Trimming cost V 4 bases and J 4 bases, with 14 bases left between them. Germline-derived CDR1 and CDR2 are LGHNA and YSLEER. CDR3 in DNA: TGCGCCAGCAGCCCGGACAGTACGGGCGGGGCCAACGTCCTGACTTTC. This translates into CASSPDSTGGANVLTF.

The V call is TRBV7-8, the J call TRBJ2-7, with D tentatively TRBD2 (6 bases). CDR1 and CDR2 (germline): SGHVS, FQNEAQ. This CDR3 is built from 14 residues. Trimming shortened V by 6 bases and J by 3 bases, and 15 bases separated the two germline ends. This chain's CDR3 is CASSLGGGIYEQYF. The CDR3 DNA reads as TGTGCCAGCAGTCTGGGAGGAGGGATCTACGAGCAGTACTTC.

J is TRBJ1-2 and V is TRBV5-4, with D perhaps TRBD1 (6 bases). The CDR3 contains 16 residues. CDR1 SGHNT and CDR2 YYREEE come from the germline V gene (reference sequence). Deletions cut 5 bases from V and 4 bases from J, with 21 bases between. Here the CDR3 reads CASRVAAGGISYGYTF. In DNA form, the CDR3 reads TGTGCCAGCAGGGTAGCCGCGGGGGGCATTAGCTATGGCTACACCTTC.

The V and J genes are TRBV7-2 and TRBJ1-6, with 11 bases identical to TRBD1. Germline CDR1 SGHTA, CDR2 FQGNSA. The CDR3 consists of 15 residues. With V trimmed by 1 base and J by 9 bases, 2 bases remained unmatched. The CDR3, as DNA: TGTGCCAGCAGCTTAGAGGGACAGGGGGGTTCACCCCTCCACTTT. It encodes CASSLEGQGGSPLHF.

The genes are TRBV5-6 and TRBJ1-2, with unresolved D. CDR1 is SGHDT and CDR2 is YYEEEE in the germline V gene. CDR3 length equals 16 residues. The V end was cut by 1 base, the J end by 8 bases, with 21 bases between. The CDR3, as DNA: TGTGCCAGCAGCTTGTCTCCGAACCCTGTCGGTCAAGGCTACACCTTC. Its protein is CASSLSPNPVGQGYTF.

The rearrangement links TRBV25-1 to TRBJ1-4, with D tentatively TRBD1 (5 bases). V was trimmed by 7 bases and J by 8 bases, leaving 14 bases between them. CDR1 is MGHDK and CDR2 is SYGVNS in the germline V gene. The CDR3 runs 13 residues. Written as DNA, the CDR3 is TGTGCCAGCAATGACCCGGAGGGGGAAAAACTGTTTTTT. Translated, it gives CASNDPEGEKLFF.

The chain uses TRBV27 and TRBJ2-7, with 10 positions matching TRBD1. Losses at the gene ends were 4 bases for V and 4 bases for J; bases not matched to a gene: 4. CDR1 and CDR2 from the germline V gene are MNHEY and SMNVEV (reference sequence). This CDR3 has 14 amino acids. The CDR3 reads CASSSGQGLYEQYF. Here the CDR3 DNA reads TGTGCCAGCAGTTCGGGACAGGGGCTTTACGAGCAGTACTTC.

This chain uses TRBV6-5 with TRBJ2-7, with D possibly matching TRBD1 (5 bases). V shed 7 bases and J shed 4 bases, with 20 bases lying between them. Germline V lookup: CDR1 MNHEY, CDR2 SVGAGI. The CDR3 is made up of 15 amino acids. CDR3 region: CASTPDDSYLYEQYF. In nucleotides, the CDR3 is TGTGCCAGCACCCCTGACGACAGTTATCTATACGAGCAGTACTTC.

This chain connects TRBV29-1 to TRBJ2-7, with D perhaps matching TRBD1 (6 bases). V was shortened by 7 bases and J by 2 bases, with 9 bases between the two germline ends. CDR1 SQVTM and CDR2 ANQGSEA come from the germline V gene. This CDR3 contains 11 residues. The CDR3 bases are TGCAGCGCAGACAGGACCTACGAGCAGTACTTC. It codes for CSADRTYEQYF.

This clone appeared a single time. The chain recombines TRBV7-2 with TRBJ1-2, with 7 bases fitting TRBD1. This CDR3 contains 16 residues. J was trimmed by 2 bases and V by 4 bases; bases with no gene match: 10. The V gene's germline CDR1 is SGHTA and CDR2 FQGNSA. The CDR3 DNA follows: TGTGCCAGCAGCTCCGGGACAGAAAGGATAAACTATGGCTACACCTTC. Encoded protein: CASSSGTERINYGYTF.

This clone has a count of ten or more. This chain connects TRBV6-1 to TRBJ1-6; D might be TRBD1 (5 bases). Germline lookup yields CDR1 MNHNS and CDR2 SASEGT. V gave up 3 bases and J gave up 6 bases, with 12 bases separating them. There are 15 residues in the CDR3. The CDR3 nucleotides are TGTGCCAGCAGTGATTGGACATTGATTAATTCACCCCTCCACTTT. It specifies CASSDWTLINSPLHF.

By frequency in the sample, this clone is medium-sized. Other DNA sequences of this sample code for an identical CDR3. The rearrangement links TRBV27 to TRBJ2-2; D uncertain. Looked up from germline, CDR1 is MNHEY and CDR2 is SMNVEV (reference sequence). With 5 bases removed from V and 4 bases from J, the gap between germline ends came to 5 bases. The CDR3 length is 12 residues. The CDR3 nucleotides are TGTGCCAGCAGTCCACTCACCGGGGAGCTGTTTTTT. This codes for CASSPLTGELFF.

The CDR3 region is CASSYQLAPGELFF. CDR3 in DNA: TGTGCCAGCAGTTACCAACTAGCTCCCGGGGAGCTGTTTTTT. V and J are TRBV6-6 and TRBJ2-2; possibly TRBD2 for D (6 bases). The V end lost 2 bases, the J end lost 6 bases, and 10 bases lay between the germline ends. The CDR3 has 14 residues. Germline V gene data show CDR1 as MNHNY and CDR2 as SVGAGI (reference sequence).

This clone occurred once. J is TRBJ2-7 and V is TRBV15, with D possibly being TRBD2 (6 bases). Trimming left V 5 bases short and J 6 bases short, with 17 bases between. The germline V gene encodes CDR1 LNHNV and CDR2 YYDKDF (reference sequence). The CDR3 extends over 14 amino acids. The CDR3 bases are TGTGCCACCAGCCAGGGCGGAGGGTGGGTCGAGCAGTACTTC. Its translation is CATSQGGGWVEQYF.

The V and J genes are TRBV5-6 and TRBJ2-2; a possible D gene is TRBD2 (6 bases). Trimming removed 5 bases from V and 6 bases from J, with 23 bases in between. Germline V gene sequence: CDR1 SGHDT, CDR2 YYEEEE. This CDR3 region has 17 residues. The CDR3 region has the DNA TGTGCCAGCAGTCAAATACTGACTAGATTGGGCGCCGGGGAGCTGTTTTTT. Its translation: CASSQILTRLGAGELFF. Based on the CDR3 plus reference TRBV5-6 and TRBJ2-2, the full variable domain is DAGVTQSPTHLIKTRGQQVTLRCSPKSGHDTVSWYQQALGQGPQFIFQYYEEEERQRGNFPDRFSGHQFPNYSSELNVNALLLGDSALYLCASSQILTRLGAGELFFGEGSRLTVL.

V usage is TRBV4-1 and J usage is TRBJ1-1; possibly TRBD1 for D (6 bases). V was clipped by 0 bases and J by 4 bases, with 12 bases between them. This CDR3 has 15 residues. From germline, CDR1 is MGHRA and CDR2 YSYEKL. CDR3 amino acids: CASSQDRGAFTEAFF. The CDR3, as DNA: TGCGCCAGCAGCCAAGATCGGGGGGCGTTCACTGAAGCTTTCTTT.

This chain uses TRBV7-8 with TRBJ2-1; TRBD2 matches at 14 bases. CDR3 size: 19 residues. Germline CDR1 SGHVS, CDR2 FQNEAQ. V lost 5 bases, J lost 0 bases, and 9 bases stayed unmatched. The CDR3 sequence: CASSPGLAGGPSSYNEQFF. The CDR3 DNA follows: TGTGCCAGCAGCCCCGGACTAGCGGGGGGCCCAAGCTCCTACAATGAGCAGTTCTTC.

The chain couples TRBV6-4 to TRBJ1-2; 11 nucleotides match TRBD1. Trimming at V came to 2 bases and at J to 7 bases, leaving 9 bases not matched to a gene. This CDR3 is 16 amino acids long. The germline V gene has CDR1 MRHNA and CDR2 SNTAGT. The CDR3 protein is CASSDGSGTGGGGYTF. For the CDR3, the DNA is TGTGCCAGCAGTGACGGGAGCGGGACAGGGGGAGGTGGCTACACCTTC.

The J gene is TRBJ1-1, the V gene TRBV28; 7 nucleotides agree with TRBD1. The CDR3 is 12 amino acids. Germline V gives CDR1 MDHEN, CDR2 SYDVKM. V was pared by 3 bases and J by 8 bases, with 3 bases of the junction left unmatched. The CDR3 loop is CASSFKGQEAFF. The CDR3 DNA reads TGTGCCAGCAGTTTTAAGGGACAGGAAGCTTTCTTT.